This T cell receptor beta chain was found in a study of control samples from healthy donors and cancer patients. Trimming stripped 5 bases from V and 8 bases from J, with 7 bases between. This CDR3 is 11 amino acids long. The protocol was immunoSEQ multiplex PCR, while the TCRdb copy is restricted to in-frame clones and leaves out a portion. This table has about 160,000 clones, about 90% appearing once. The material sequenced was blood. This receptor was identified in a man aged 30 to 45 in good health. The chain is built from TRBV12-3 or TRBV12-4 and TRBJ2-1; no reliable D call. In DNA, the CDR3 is TGTGCCAGCAGTAACCGTCATGAGCAGTTCTTC. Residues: CASSNRHEQFF.